This TCR beta chain came from a study of OX40 agonist ivuxolimab in advanced cancers. Study overall: Patients got intravenous ivuxolimab at 0.01 to 10 mg/kg every 2 weeks.

CDR3 length: 14 amino acids. The V end lost 6 bases, the J end lost 3 bases, and 14 bases lay between the germline ends. Germline values: CDR1 SNHLY, CDR2 FYNNEI. Data came from immunoSEQ multiplex PCR; TCRdb stores just in-frame clones and leaves some out. The sample comprises tens of thousands of clones, 75% to 85% of which are singletons, and about a tenth rests with the top ten. The input for sequencing was CD4+ or CD8+ T cells sorted from blood, taken in a trial of the OX40 agonist ivuxolimab. This TCR came from an adult with an advanced solid tumor such as melanoma, head and neck, liver or kidney cancer. The V and J genes are TRBV2 and TRBJ1-1; D is perhaps TRBD1 (5 bases). The CDR3 region has the DNA TGTGCCAGCAGACCCCAGGGTAGGCACACTGAAGCTTTCTTT. It yields the protein CASRPQGRHTEAFF.